Included here is one TCR beta chain sequence, with context. The antigen is unknown. Compared with germline, one end of the junction differs, possibly owing to a read error. This sample was included in a study of T cell responses to AZD1222 COVID-19 vaccine. Study-level points and caveats: Sampled repertoires all dated from after the peak T cell response.

Data came from immunoSEQ multiplex PCR; TCRdb stores just in-frame clones and leaves some out. The sample includes 150,000 to 160,000 clones, about 89% seen only once; the top ten take roughly a tenth. Germline V gene sequence: CDR1 MDHEN, CDR2 SYDVKM. The CDR3 loop spans 11 amino acids. The chain has TRBV28 and TRBJ1-2, with D unclear. The sample in question was peripheral blood, obtained 28 days after the second AZD1222 dose. The clonotype comes from an adult who received the AZD1222 COVID-19 vaccine. The CDR3 spells CASSPGRVRAF. The CDR3, as DNA: TGTGCCAGCAGTCCTGGACGAGTGCGCGCCTTC.